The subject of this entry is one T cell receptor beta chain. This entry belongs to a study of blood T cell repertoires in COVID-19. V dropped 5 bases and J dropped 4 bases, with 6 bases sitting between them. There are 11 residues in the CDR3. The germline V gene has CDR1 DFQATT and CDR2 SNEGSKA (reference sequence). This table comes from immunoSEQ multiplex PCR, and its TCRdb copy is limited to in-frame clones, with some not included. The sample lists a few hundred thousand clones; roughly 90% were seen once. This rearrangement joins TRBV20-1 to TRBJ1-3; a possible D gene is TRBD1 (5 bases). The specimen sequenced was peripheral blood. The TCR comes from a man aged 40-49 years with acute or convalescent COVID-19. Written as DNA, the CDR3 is TGCAGTGCTGGGGGGGGAAACACCATATATTTT. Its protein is CSAGGGNTIYF.